This TCR beta chain was recovered during a study of T cells after yellow fever vaccination. 5'RACE template switching added a universal primer site and UMIs to TCR cDNA. MiXCR, applied by TCRdb to the 5' RACE reads, yields one record per CDR3 protein. This sample has 300,000 to 350,000 distinct CDR3 sequences, with around 4.5% found just once. CDR3 length: 16 amino acids. Germline CDR1 SGHTA, CDR2 FQGTGA. Trimming at V came to 2 bases and at J to 0 bases, leaving 4 bases not matched to a gene. Many counts were recorded for this clonotype. The antigen remains unidentified. Regarding the study as a whole: Most clones from primary vaccination resurfaced after the booster (around 97% CD4, approximately 88% CD8). Weaker in magnitude, the secondary response showed a faster peak on day 5 versus 15. Just a small share of clonotypes turned up in the CD4 compartment as well as the CD8 compartment.

This chain connects TRBV7-3 to TRBJ2-3, with 8 bases matching TRBD2. The source is a man younger than 35 who received the YFV17D yellow fever vaccine. The input for sequencing was PBMCs, taken 15 days after the yellow fever booster vaccination. Here the CDR3 DNA reads TGTGCCAGCAGCTTATTTAGCGGGGCTAGCACAGATACGCAGTATTTT. This encodes CASSLFSGASTDTQYF.